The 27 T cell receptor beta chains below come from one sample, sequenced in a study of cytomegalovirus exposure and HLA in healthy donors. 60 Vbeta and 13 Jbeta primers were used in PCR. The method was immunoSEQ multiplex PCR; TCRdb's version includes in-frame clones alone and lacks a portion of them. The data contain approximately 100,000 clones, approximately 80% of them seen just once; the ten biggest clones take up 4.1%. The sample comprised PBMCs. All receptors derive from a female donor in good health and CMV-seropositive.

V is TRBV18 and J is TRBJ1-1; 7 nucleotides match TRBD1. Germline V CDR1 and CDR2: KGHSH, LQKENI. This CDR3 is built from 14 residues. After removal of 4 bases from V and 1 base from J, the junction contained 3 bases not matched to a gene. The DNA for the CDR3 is TGTGCCAGCTCACGACAGGGTAAGAACACTGAAGCTTTCTTT. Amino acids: CASSRQGKNTEAFF.

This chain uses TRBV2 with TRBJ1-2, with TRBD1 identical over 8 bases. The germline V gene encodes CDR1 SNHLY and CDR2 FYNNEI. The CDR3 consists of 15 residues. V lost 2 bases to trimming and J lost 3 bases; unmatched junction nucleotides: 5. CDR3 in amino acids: CASSESTGVYYGYTF. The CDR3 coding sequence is TGTGCCAGCAGTGAATCGACAGGGGTGTACTATGGCTACACCTTC.

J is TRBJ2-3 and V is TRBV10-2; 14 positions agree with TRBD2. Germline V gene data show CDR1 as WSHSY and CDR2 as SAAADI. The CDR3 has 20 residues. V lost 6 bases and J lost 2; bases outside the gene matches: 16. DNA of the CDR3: TGCGCCAGCAGGCGTCATGGCCCCGGGACTAGCGGGGGAATCACAGATACGCAGTATTTT. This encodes CASRRHGPGTSGGITDTQYF.

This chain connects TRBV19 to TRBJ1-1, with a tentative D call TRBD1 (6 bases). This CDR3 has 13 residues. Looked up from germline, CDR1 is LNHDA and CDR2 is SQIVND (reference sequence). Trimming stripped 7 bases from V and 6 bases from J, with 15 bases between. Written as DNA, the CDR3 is TGTGCCAGTACACCGGGGGGCAAGGCTGAAGCTTTCTTT. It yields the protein CASTPGGKAEAFF.

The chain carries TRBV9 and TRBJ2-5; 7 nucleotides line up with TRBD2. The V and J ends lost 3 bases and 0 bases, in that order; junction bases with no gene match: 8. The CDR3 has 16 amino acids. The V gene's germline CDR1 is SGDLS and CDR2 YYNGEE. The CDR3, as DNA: TGTGCCAGCAGCGCCTGGGGAGGGTCCTACCAAGAGACCCAGTACTTC. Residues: CASSAWGGSYQETQYF.

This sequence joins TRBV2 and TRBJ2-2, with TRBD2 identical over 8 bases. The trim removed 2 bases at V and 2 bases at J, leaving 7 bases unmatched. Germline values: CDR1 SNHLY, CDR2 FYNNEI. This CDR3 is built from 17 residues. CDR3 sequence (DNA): TGTGCCAGCAGTGAAAGCGGGAGCCAATTAAACACCGGGGAGCTGTTTTTT. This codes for CASSESGSQLNTGELFF.

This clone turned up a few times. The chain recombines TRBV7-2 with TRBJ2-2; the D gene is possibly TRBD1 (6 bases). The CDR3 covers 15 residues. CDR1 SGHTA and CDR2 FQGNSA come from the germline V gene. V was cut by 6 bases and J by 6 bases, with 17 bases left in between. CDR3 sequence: CASRVGGEGSGELFF. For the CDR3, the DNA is TGTGCCAGCAGGGTAGGGGGAGAGGGGTCCGGGGAGCTGTTTTTT.

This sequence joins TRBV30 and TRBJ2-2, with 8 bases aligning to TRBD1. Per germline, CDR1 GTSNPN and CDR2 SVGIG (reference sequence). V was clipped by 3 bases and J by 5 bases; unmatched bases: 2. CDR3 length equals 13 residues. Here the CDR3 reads CAWRGQGTGELFF. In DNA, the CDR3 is TGTGCCTGGAGAGGACAGGGAACCGGGGAGCTGTTTTTT.

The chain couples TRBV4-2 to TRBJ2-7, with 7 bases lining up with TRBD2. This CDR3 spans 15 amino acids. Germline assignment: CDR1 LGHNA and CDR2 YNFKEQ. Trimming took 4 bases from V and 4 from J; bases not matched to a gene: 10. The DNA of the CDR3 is TGTGCCAGCAGCCCTTTATTCCGCGGGAGTTACGAGCAGTACTTC. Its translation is CASSPLFRGSYEQYF.

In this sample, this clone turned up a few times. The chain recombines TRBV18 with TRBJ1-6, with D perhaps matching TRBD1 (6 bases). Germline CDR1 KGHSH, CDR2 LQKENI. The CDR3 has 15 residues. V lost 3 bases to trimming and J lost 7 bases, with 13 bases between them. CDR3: CASSPNRDRNSPLHF. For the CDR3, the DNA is TGTGCCAGCTCACCCAACAGGGACCGGAATTCACCCCTCCACTTT.

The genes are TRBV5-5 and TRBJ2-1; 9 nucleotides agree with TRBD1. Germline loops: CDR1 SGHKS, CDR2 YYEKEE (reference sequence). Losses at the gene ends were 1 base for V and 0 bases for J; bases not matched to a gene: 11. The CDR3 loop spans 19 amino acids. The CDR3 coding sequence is TGTGCCAGCAGCTTGACGGGACAGGGCTTCCGAAGCTCCTACAATGAGCAGTTCTTC. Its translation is CASSLTGQGFRSSYNEQFF.

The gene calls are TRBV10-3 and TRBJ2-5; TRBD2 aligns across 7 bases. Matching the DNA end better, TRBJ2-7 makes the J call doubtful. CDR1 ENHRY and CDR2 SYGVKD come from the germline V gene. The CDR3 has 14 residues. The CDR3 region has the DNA TGTGCCATCAGCCCCCAGCGGGGAGGCTACGAGCAGTACTTC. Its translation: CAISPQRGGYEQYF.

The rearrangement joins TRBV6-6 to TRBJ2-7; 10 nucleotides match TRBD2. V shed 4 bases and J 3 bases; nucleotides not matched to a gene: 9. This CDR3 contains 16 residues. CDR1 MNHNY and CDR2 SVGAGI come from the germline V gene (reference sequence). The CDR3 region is CASSWGQRGGDYEQYF. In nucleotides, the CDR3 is TGTGCCAGCAGTTGGGGCCAGCGGGGGGGCGACTACGAGCAGTACTTC.

The DNA for the CDR3 is TGCGCCAGCAGCCTCGACACAACAGGGTCCTATGGCTACACCTTC. Translation gives CASSLDTTGSYGYTF. The chain joins TRBV4-3 to TRBJ1-2; maybe TRBD1 (6 bases). The CDR3 covers 15 residues. In germline, CDR1 is LGHNA, CDR2 YSLEER. V dropped 4 bases and J dropped 4 bases, with 16 bases sitting between them.

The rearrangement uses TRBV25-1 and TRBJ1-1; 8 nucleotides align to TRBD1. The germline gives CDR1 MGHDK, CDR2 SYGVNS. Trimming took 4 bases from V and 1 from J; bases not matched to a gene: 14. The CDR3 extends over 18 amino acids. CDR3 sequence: CASSGPPRTGWPNTEAFF. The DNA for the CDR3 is TGTGCCAGCAGTGGACCGCCTCGGACAGGGTGGCCGAACACTGAAGCTTTCTTT.

The CDR3 nucleotides are TGCGCCAGCAGCCCAACAGGAAGCGGGGAGCTGTTTTTT. Translated, it gives CASSPTGSGELFF. The genes are TRBV4-1 and TRBJ2-2; the D gene is possibly TRBD1 (5 bases). The ends were cut back, 4 bases at V and 7 bases at J, with 10 bases in the middle. Germline CDR1 and CDR2: MGHRA and YSYEKL. This CDR3 has 13 amino acids.

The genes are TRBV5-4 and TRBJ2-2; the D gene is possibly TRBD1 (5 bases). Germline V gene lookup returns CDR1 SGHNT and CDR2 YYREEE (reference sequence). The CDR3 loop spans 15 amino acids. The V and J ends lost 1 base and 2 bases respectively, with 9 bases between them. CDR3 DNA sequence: TGTGCCAGCAGCTTGTGGGGCCTCAACACCGGGGAGCTGTTTTTT. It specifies CASSLWGLNTGELFF. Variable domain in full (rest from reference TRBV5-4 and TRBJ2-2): ETGVTQSPTHLIKTRGQQVTLRCSSQSGHNTVSWYQQALGQGPQFIFQYYREEENGRGNFPPRFSGLQFPNYSSELNVNALELDDSALYLCASSLWGLNTGELFFGEGSRLTVL.

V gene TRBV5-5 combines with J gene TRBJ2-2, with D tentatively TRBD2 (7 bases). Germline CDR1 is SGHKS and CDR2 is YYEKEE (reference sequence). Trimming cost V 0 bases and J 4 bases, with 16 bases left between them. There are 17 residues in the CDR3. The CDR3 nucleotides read TGTGCCAGCAGCTTGGGTGGGGGGGCCCGGAGCACCGGGGAGCTGTTTTTT. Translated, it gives CASSLGGGARSTGELFF.

The CDR3 coding sequence is TGTGCCTGGACCCACCGGGATTTCAAGCCAGATACGCAGTATTTT. It encodes CAWTHRDFKPDTQYF. The chain links TRBV30 to TRBJ2-3; TRBD2 might be the D (5 bases). This CDR3 spans 15 amino acids. Deletions cut 4 bases from V and 4 bases from J, with 18 bases between. Germline CDR1 reads GTSNPN; CDR2 reads SVGIG (reference sequence).

The CDR3 is CASSLEQSYEQYF. The CDR3 DNA reads as TGTGCCAGCAGCTTAGAACAGAGCTACGAGCAGTACTTC. The rearrangement joins TRBV7-2 to TRBJ2-5; D gene uncertain. The DNA end is a closer match to TRBJ2-7, so the J assignment may be wrong. From germline, CDR1 is SGHTA and CDR2 FQGNSA. CDR3 length: 13 residues.

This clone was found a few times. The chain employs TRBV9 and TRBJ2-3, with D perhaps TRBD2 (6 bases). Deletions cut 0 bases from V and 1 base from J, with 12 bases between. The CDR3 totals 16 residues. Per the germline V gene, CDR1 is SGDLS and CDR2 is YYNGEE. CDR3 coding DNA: TGTGCCAGCAGCGTAGGGGGTTGGGGGGGCACAGATACGCAGTATTTT. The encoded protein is CASSVGGWGGTDTQYF.

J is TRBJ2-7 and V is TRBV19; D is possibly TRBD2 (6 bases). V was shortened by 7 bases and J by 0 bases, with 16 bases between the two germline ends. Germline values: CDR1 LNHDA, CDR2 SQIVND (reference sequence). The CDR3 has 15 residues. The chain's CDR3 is CASTPGLASSYEQYF. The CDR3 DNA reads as TGTGCCAGTACCCCGGGACTCGCGAGCTCCTACGAGCAGTACTTC.

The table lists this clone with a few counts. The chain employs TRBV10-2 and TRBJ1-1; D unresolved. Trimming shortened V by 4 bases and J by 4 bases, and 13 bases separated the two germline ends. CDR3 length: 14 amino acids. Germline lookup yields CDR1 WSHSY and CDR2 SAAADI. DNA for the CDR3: TGCGCCAGCAGTGTAGCCTTCCGGTCCACTGAAGCTTTCTTT. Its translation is CASSVAFRSTEAFF.

Here the CDR3 DNA reads TGTGCCAGTACCGCAGGGATGGGTGATTTAGTTGAGCAGTTCTTC. Its protein product is CASTAGMGDLVEQFF. This chain links TRBV19 with TRBJ2-1; weak D call: TRBD1 (5 bases). The CDR3 sequence is 15 residues long. Germline assignment: CDR1 LNHDA and CDR2 SQIVND (reference sequence). V shed 7 bases and J shed 9 bases, with 22 bases lying between them.

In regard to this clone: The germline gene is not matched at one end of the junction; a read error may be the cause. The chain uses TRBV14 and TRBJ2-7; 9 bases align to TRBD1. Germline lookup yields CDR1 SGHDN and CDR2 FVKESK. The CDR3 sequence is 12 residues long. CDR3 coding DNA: TGTGCCAGCAGCCAGACGCGGGACAGGGAATCCTTC. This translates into CASSQTRDRESF.

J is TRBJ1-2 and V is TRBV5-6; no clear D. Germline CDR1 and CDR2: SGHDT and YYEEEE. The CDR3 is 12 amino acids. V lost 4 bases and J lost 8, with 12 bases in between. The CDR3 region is CASSLNREGYTF. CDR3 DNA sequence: TGTGCCAGCAGCCTTAACCGCGAGGGCTACACCTTC.

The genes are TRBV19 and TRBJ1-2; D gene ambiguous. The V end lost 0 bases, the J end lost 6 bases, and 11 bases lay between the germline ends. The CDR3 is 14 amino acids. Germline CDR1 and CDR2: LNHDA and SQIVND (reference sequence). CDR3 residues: CASSIDVVADGYTF. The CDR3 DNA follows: TGTGCCAGTAGTATAGATGTAGTGGCGGATGGCTACACCTTC. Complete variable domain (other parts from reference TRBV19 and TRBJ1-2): DGGITQSPKYLFRKEGQNVTLSCEQNLNHDAMYWYRQDPGQGLRLIYYSQIVNDFQKGDIAEGYSVSREKKESFPLTVTSAQKNPTAFYLCASSIDVVADGYTFGSGTRLTVV.